A selection of T cell receptor beta chains follows, all from one sample in a study of blood T cell repertoires in COVID-19. Assay: immunoSEQ multiplex PCR; the TCRdb copy retains only in-frame clones and omits some. The sample records 150,000 to 190,000 clones, about 85% being singletons. The sequenced sample was peripheral blood. The receptors originated from a woman between 65 and 79 years old with acute or convalescent COVID-19. Both conserved end residues are part of each CDR3. A D gene is named only where the DNA matches it firmly. The size entry is marked missing in some rows and otherwise reads once, few, many or a size class.

abundance	j_gene	v_gene	len	d_gene	CDR3nt	CDR3aa
-	TRBJ1-1	TRBV2	12	-	TGTGCCAGCAGGTCCGGACAGCTTGAAGCTTTCTTT	CASRSGQLEAFF
-	TRBJ2-1	TRBV7-9	14	TRBD1	TGTGCCAGCAGCTTAGTGGGGACAGGGTTTAAGCAGTTCTTC	CASSLVGTGFKQFF
-	TRBJ2-5	TRBV6-2/TRBV6-3	14	TRBD1	TGTGCCAGCAGTGACAGGGGGCCGGGGGAGACCCAGTACTTC	CASSDRGPGETQYF
-	TRBJ1-2	TRBV18	15	-	TGTGCCAGCTCACCTGAGGCTATCCGTGACTATGGCTACACCTTC	CASSPEAIRDYGYTF
-	TRBJ1-2	TRBV5-1	14	-	TGCGCCAGCAGCTTGGAACAGTCTCATGGTCGCTACACCTTC	CASSLEQSHGRYTF
-	TRBJ2-7	TRBV6-6	15	TRBD1	TGTGCCAGCAGTTACGGGACAGGGGGGCCCTACGAGCAGTACTTC	CASSYGTGGPYEQYF
-	TRBJ2-2	TRBV19	17	TRBD2	TGTGCCAGTAGGCCGGGGTCAGCGGGGGGGCACACCGGGGAGCTGTTTTTT	CASRPGSAGGHTGELFF
once	TRBJ2-5	TRBV20-1	15	TRBD1	TGCAGTGCTAGTTCACGGACAGGGGACCAAGAGACCCAGTACTTC	CSASSRTGDQETQYF
-	TRBJ2-2	TRBV2	13	TRBD1	TGTGCCAGCGGCACAGGGGGCACCGGGGAGCTGTTTTTT	CASGTGGTGELFF
once	TRBJ2-1	TRBV11-1	14	TRBD1	TGTGCCAGCAGCTTTCGGACAGGGGACAATGAGCAGTTCTTC	CASSFRTGDNEQFF
once	TRBJ2-3	TRBV5-1	15	-	TGCGCCAGCAGCTTGCTCGGGGGTAGCACAGATACGCAGTATTTT	CASSLLGGSTDTQYF
-	TRBJ2-3	TRBV6-5	12	-	TGTGCCAGCCGCCGGGACACAGATACGCAGTATTTT	CASRRDTDTQYF
once	TRBJ1-1	TRBV2	17	TRBD1	TGTGCCAGCAGTGTGTCTGAGACAGGGGTCTGGAACACTGAAGCTTTCTTT	CASSVSETGVWNTEAFF
-	TRBJ1-5	TRBV4-1	17	-	TGCGCCAGCAGCCAAGAACCAGGGTACGGGAGCAATCAGCCCCAGCATTTT	CASSQEPGYGSNQPQHF
-	TRBJ1-1	TRBV4-1	16	TRBD1	TGCGCCAGCAGCCAAGTAGGTACAGGGGGCAGGACTGAAGCTTTCTTT	CASSQVGTGGRTEAFF
-	TRBJ1-1	TRBV10-1	14	TRBD1	TGCGCCAGCAGTGAGTGGGAGACAGGGACTGAAGCTTTCTTT	CASSEWETGTEAFF
-	TRBJ1-2	TRBV18	14	-	TGTGCCAGCTCACCCCGGACAGAGCCCTATGGCTACACCTTC	CASSPRTEPYGYTF
-	TRBJ2-5	TRBV6-5	16	TRBD2	TGTGCCAGCAGTTCTTCCGGGACTAGCAGCGCGAGGACCCAGTACTTC	CASSSSGTSSARTQYF
-	TRBJ1-1	TRBV19	12	-	TGTGCCAGTTGGGCAGGGGCGACTGAAGCTTTCTTT	CASWAGATEAFF
-	TRBJ1-1	TRBV7-8	13	-	TGTGCCAGCAGCTTAGCAGGGGTGACTGAAGCTTTCTTT	CASSLAGVTEAFF
-	TRBJ2-1	TRBV19	16	-	TGTGCCAGTAGTTCTACAGGGTCCCTATATCTAAATGAGCAGTTCTTC	CASSSTGSLYLNEQFF
-	TRBJ1-1	TRBV19	14	-	TGTGCCAGTACCCAGGCCAGGGAGAACACTGAAGCTTTCTTT	CASTQARENTEAFF
-	TRBJ1-2	TRBV2	14	TRBD1	TGTGCCAGCATCCCGGACAGGGGGCCACGGGGCTACACCTTC	CASIPDRGPRGYTF
once	TRBJ1-1	TRBV5-1	14	-	TGCGCCAGCAGCTTTGCCCTAGGGGTTGATGAAGCTTTCTTT	CASSFALGVDEAFF
-	TRBJ1-2	TRBV12-3/TRBV12-4	13	TRBD1	TGTGCCAGCAGTACTGCAGGGGGCGGGGGCTACACCTTC	CASSTAGGGGYTF
few	TRBJ1-1	TRBV4-2	16	TRBD1	TGTGCCAGCAGCCATCCCCGGGGACAGGGAGGGACTGAAGCTTTCTTT	CASSHPRGQGGTEAFF
-	TRBJ2-7	TRBV27	15	TRBD1	TGTGCCAGCAGTTCACCCGGGACAGGGGTTAACGAGCAGTACTTC	CASSSPGTGVNEQYF
-	TRBJ2-5	TRBV19	16	TRBD2	TGTGCCAGTAGTACTCGGACTAGCGGGGGGCAAGAGACCCAGTACTTC	CASSTRTSGGQETQYF
once	TRBJ2-3	TRBV7-9	15	TRBD1	TGTGCCAGCAGCAGAGGGACAGACCTCACAGATACGCAGTATTTT	CASSRGTDLTDTQYF
once	TRBJ2-1	TRBV28	15	-	TGTGCCAGCAGTTTAGGGGCGCAGGGTTACAATGAGCAGTTCTTC	CASSLGAQGYNEQFF
few	TRBJ1-2	TRBV7-6	12	-	TGTGCCAGCAGCCTTGAGGGCTATGGCTACACCTTC	CASSLEGYGYTF
-	TRBJ1-6	TRBV6-5	16	-	TGTGCCAGCAGTTCCTCATCCCAGGTCCCGAATTCACCCCTCCACTTT	CASSSSSQVPNSPLHF
-	TRBJ1-1	TRBV2	15	TRBD1	TGTGCCAGCACCCTTGAGGGGGCCTTGAACACTGAAGCTTTCTTT	CASTLEGALNTEAFF
-	TRBJ2-3	TRBV4-2	18	TRBD1	TGTGCCAGCAGCCAAGAATTGGGGACAGGAATCATAGCAGATACGCAGTATTTT	CASSQELGTGIIADTQYF
-	TRBJ2-7	TRBV10-3	15	TRBD1	TGTGCCATCAGTGGACCCGGACAGGGTGAGAACGAGCAGTACTTC	CAISGPGQGENEQYF
-	TRBJ1-6	TRBV20-1	15	-	TGCAGTGCTAGTTGGCAGGACTCCTATAATTCACCCCTCCACTTT	CSASWQDSYNSPLHF
-	TRBJ2-3	TRBV6-2/TRBV6-3	14	TRBD2	TGTGCCAGCAGCCCCGGGGGGGCCGTAGATACGCAGTATTTT	CASSPGGAVDTQYF
-	TRBJ2-1	TRBV7-2	13	-	TGTGCCAGCAGCTTAGGCGGGGTCTATGAGCAGTTCTTC	CASSLGGVYEQFF
-	TRBJ2-3	TRBV19	15	TRBD2	TGTGCCAGTAGGGCGGGGGGCTATTCTTCAGATACGCAGTATTTT	CASRAGGYSSDTQYF
-	TRBJ2-4	TRBV19	15	TRBD1	TGTGCCAGTAGTCAGAGTACAGGGGGCACAGACATTCAGTACTTC	CASSQSTGGTDIQYF